One and the same sample provided the 5 T cell receptor beta chains below, sequenced in a study of T cell repertoires in cytomegalovirus infection. TCRdb called the reads again in MiXCR, with one record for every CDR3 protein. The table lists hundreds of thousands of distinct CDR3 sequences, around 18% of them singletons. Sample: PBMCs. The receptors stem from a human donor in good health (CMV status not recorded). Some clones in this sample may be carry-over from other donors' samples.

The chain is built from TRBV2 and TRBJ2-3, with 13 nucleotides matching TRBD2. J was trimmed by 2 bases and V by 10 bases; bases with no gene match: 9. CDR1 is SNHLY, CDR2 FYNNEI, per germline. The CDR3 runs 16 residues. The CDR3 protein is CAKTTGLAGATDTQYF. In nucleotides, the CDR3 is TGTGCCAAAACAACCGGACTAGCGGGGGCCACAGATACGCAGTATTTT. The whole variable domain, filled in from reference TRBV2 and TRBJ2-3, reads EPEVTQTPSHQVTQMGQEVILRCVPISNHLYFYWYRQILGQKVEFLVSFYNNEISEKSEIFDDQFSVERPDGSNFTLKIRSTKLEDSAMYFCAKTTGLAGATDTQYFGPGTRLTVL.

V is TRBV20-1 and J is TRBJ2-5; no clear D gene. Germline CDR1 DFQATT, CDR2 SNEGSKA (reference sequence). The CDR3 consists of 14 residues. V lost 3 bases and J lost 3, with 14 bases in between. This CDR3 is CSASSTVGKETQYF. Here the CDR3 DNA reads TGCAGTGCTAGTTCCACTGTGGGGAAAGAGACCCAGTACTTC.

This clonotype turned up a few times. V gene TRBV7-2 combines with J gene TRBJ2-7; a possible D gene is TRBD2 (6 bases). Germline lookup yields CDR1 SGHTA and CDR2 FQGNSA. V lost 4 bases and J 4 bases, leaving 14 bases between the germline ends. The CDR3 totals 14 residues. CDR3 in amino acids: CASSSRLGGYEQYF. Written as DNA, the CDR3 is TGTGCCAGCAGCTCTAGACTAGGAGGGTACGAGCAGTACTTC.

This clonotype came up once. A junction boundary mismatches the germline segment, possibly from a read error. The chain links TRBV24-1 to TRBJ2-1; D is perhaps TRBD2 (7 bases). The CDR3 is 16 amino acids. The V gene's germline CDR1 is KGHDR and CDR2 SFDVKD. DNA of the CDR3: TGTGCCACCAGTGATGGGGGGGCTAGCTCCTACAATGAGCAGTTGTTC. It yields the protein CATSDGGASSYNEQLF.

The CDR3 is CASSPTGAGYTF. The DNA of the CDR3 is TGTGCCAGCAGCCCCACGGGGGCCGGCTACACCTTC. The chain joins TRBV7-9 to TRBJ1-2; weak D call: TRBD1 (6 bases). The CDR3 runs 12 residues. V was shortened by 5 bases and J by 8 bases, with 12 bases between the two germline ends. CDR1 and CDR2 from the germline V gene are SEHNR and FQNEAQ (reference sequence).